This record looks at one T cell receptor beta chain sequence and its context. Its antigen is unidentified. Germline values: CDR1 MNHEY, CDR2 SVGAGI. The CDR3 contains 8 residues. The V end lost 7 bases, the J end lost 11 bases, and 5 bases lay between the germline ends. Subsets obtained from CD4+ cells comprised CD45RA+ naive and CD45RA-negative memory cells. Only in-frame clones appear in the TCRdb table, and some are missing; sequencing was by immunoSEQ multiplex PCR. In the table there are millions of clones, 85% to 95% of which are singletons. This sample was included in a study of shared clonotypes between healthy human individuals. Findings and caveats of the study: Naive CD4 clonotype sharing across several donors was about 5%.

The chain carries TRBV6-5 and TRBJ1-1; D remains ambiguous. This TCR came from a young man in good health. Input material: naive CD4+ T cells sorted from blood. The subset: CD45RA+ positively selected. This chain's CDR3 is CASMRAFF. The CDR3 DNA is TGTGCCAGCATGCGTGCTTTCTTT.